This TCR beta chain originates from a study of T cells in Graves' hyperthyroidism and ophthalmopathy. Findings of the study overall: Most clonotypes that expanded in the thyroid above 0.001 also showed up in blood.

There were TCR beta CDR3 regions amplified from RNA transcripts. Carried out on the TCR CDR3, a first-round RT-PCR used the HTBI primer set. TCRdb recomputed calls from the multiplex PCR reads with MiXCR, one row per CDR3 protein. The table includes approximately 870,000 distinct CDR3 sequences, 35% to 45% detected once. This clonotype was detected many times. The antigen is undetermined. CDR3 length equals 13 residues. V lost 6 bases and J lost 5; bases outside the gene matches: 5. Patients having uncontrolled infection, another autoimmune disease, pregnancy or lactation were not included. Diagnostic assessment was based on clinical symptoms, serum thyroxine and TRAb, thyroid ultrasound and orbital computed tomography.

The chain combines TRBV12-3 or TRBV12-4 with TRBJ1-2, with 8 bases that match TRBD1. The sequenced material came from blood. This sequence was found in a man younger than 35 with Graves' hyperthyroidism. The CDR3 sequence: CASRQGQAYGYTF. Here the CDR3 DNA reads TGTGCCAGCAGACAGGGACAGGCGTATGGCTACACCTTC.